Listed below are T cell receptor beta chains from one sample, sequenced in a study of T cells after yellow fever vaccination. TCRdb ran MiXCR on the 5' RACE reads and lists one entry per CDR3 protein. The repertoire has 200,000 to 250,000 distinct CDR3 sequences, roughly 3.3% of them found once; the top ten carry 3.2%. The sample was CD4+ T cells sorted from PBMCs, taken 10 days after the yellow fever booster vaccination. Source of these receptors: a man aged 18 to 30 who received the YFV17D yellow fever vaccine. Each CDR3 is given with its conserved first and last residue. The order of the fields is V gene, D gene, clone size, J gene, CDR3 DNA, CDR3 protein. The D gene is left open where the match is weak. Rows give clone size only sometimes, using once, few, many, or a class for an expanded clone.

TRBV7-2	NA	few	TRBJ1-2	TGTGCCAGCAGCCCATGGGGGTCTGTGGGGGGCTACACCTTC	CASSPWGSVGGYTF
TRBV9	NA	NA	TRBJ2-2	TGTGCCAGCAGCCCGAGTATCACCGGGGAGCTGTTTTTT	CASSPSITGELFF
TRBV29-1	TRBD1	many	TRBJ1-5	TGCAGCGTGGGGACAGGGAGCAATCAGCCCCAGCATTTT	CSVGTGSNQPQHF
TRBV5-1	NA	many	TRBJ2-7	TGCGCCAGCAGCCCCCGGGACCAACCTAAGGGCGAGCAGTACTTC	CASSPRDQPKGEQYF
TRBV6-6	NA	many	TRBJ1-5	TGTGCCAGCAGTTACTCGGGGCCCCGTAGCAATCAGCCCCAGCATTTT	CASSYSGPRSNQPQHF
TRBV5-5	NA	NA	TRBJ1-1	TGTGCCAGCAGCGAGCAGGGAACCACTGAAGCTTTCTTT	CASSEQGTTEAFF
TRBV28	NA	NA	TRBJ1-5	TGTGCCAGCACCGAACCATATCAGCCCCAGCATTTT	CASTEPYQPQHF
TRBV11-2	TRBD1	many	TRBJ1-2	TGTGCCAGCAGCTTGACAGGGAGGGACTATGGCTACACCTTC	CASSLTGRDYGYTF
TRBV20-1	NA	few	TRBJ2-3	TGCAGTGCTAGGGGGACTTTAGAGGATACGCAGTATTTT	CSARGTLEDTQYF
TRBV11-2	TRBD2	many	TRBJ2-2	TGTGCCAGCAGCCCCGAGCCGGGGGGGGCCGGGGAGCTGTTTTTT	CASSPEPGGAGELFF
TRBV5-5	TRBD1	many	TRBJ1-2	TGTGCCAGCAGCTCTGGTGCCGGGACAGAAATTTTTAACTATGGCTACACCTTC	CASSSGAGTEIFNYGYTF
TRBV7-2	TRBD1	many	TRBJ2-1	TGTGCCAGCTCGACCAGAGACAGGGCTGAGCAGTTCTTC	CASSTRDRAEQFF
TRBV7-6	NA	NA	TRBJ2-1	TGTGCCAGCAGCTTAGAAACTAGCTCCCTACACAATGAGCAGTTCTTC	CASSLETSSLHNEQFF
TRBV29-1	NA	many	TRBJ2-1	TGCAGCGTTGGGGACACGAGCAAGCAGTTCTTC	CSVGDTSKQFF
TRBV5-1	TRBD1	many	TRBJ2-5	TGCGCCAGCAGCGCTCCGGGACAGAGACAAGAGACCCAGTACTTC	CASSAPGQRQETQYF
TRBV5-1	TRBD1	many	TRBJ2-3	TGCGCCAGCAGCCCCACGGGACAGGGGATGAATACGCAGTATTTT	CASSPTGQGMNTQYF
TRBV20-1	NA	many	TRBJ2-2	TGCAGTGCTAGATCGGCAAGCAACCAGGAGCTGTTTTTT	CSARSASNQELFF
TRBV20-1	TRBD2	many	TRBJ2-7	TGCAGTGCTAAAAATCCCGGGGGGGCTGACTACGAGCAGTACTTC	CSAKNPGGADYEQYF
TRBV5-4	NA	NA	TRBJ2-1	TGTGCCAGCAGCCTGGCCTCCACCTCCGGCAATGAGCAGTTCTTC	CASSLASTSGNEQFF
TRBV5-4	TRBD2	many	TRBJ2-2	TGTGCCAGCAGACCGGGGGGGACCGGTAACTCCGGGGAGCTGTTTTTT	CASRPGGTGNSGELFF
TRBV7-3	TRBD2	many	TRBJ2-3	TGTGCCAGCAGCGACCCTAAAGCGGGGGTCGCAGATACGCAGTATTTT	CASSDPKAGVADTQYF
TRBV11-2	NA	few	TRBJ1-3	TGTGCCAGCAGCTTAGCGGGGATTGGAAACACCATATATTTT	CASSLAGIGNTIYF